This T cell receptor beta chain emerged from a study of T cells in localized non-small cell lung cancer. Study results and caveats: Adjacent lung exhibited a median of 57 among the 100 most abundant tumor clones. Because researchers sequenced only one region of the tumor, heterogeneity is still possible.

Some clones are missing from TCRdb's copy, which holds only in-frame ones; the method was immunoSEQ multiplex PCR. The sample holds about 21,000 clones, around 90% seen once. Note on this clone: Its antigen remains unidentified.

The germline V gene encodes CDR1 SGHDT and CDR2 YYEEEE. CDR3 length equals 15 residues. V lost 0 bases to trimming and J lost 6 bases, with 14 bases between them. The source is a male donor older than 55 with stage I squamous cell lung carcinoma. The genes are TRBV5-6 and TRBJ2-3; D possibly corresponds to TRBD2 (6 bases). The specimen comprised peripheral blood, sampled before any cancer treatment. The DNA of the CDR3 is TGTGCCAGCAGCTTGGCAGCGGGCCCACTCGATACGCAGTATTTT. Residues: CASSLAAGPLDTQYF.